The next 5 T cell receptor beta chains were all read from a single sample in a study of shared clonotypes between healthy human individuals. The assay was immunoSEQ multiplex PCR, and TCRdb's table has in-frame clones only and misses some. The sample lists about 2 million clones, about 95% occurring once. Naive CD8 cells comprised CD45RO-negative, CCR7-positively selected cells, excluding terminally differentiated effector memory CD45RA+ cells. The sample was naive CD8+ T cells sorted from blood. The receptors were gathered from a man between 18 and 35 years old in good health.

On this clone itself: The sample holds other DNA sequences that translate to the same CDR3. CDR3 sequence: CASSISGTGNQPQHF. As DNA, the CDR3 is TGTGCCAGTAGTATTAGCGGGACAGGCAATCAGCCCCAGCATTTT. The chain recombines TRBV19 with TRBJ1-5; 7 nucleotides agree with TRBD1. V shed 3 bases and J 2 bases; nucleotides not matched to a gene: 4. Germline-derived CDR1 and CDR2 are LNHDA and SQIVND (reference sequence). There are 15 residues in the CDR3.

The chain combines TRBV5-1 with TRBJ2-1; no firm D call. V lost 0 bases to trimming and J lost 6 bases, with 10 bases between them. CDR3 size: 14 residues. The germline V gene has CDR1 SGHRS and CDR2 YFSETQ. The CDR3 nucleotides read TGCGCCAGCAGCTTGGCCGGGCCCTTCAATGAGCAGTTCTTC. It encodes CASSLAGPFNEQFF.

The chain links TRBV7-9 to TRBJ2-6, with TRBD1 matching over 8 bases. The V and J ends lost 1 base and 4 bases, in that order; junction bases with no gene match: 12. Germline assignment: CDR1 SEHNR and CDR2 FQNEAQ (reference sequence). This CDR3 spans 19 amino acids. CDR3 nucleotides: TGTGCCAGCAGCTTAGGGACGGGACAGGTGCTATACGGGGCCAACGTCCTGACTTTC. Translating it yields CASSLGTGQVLYGANVLTF.

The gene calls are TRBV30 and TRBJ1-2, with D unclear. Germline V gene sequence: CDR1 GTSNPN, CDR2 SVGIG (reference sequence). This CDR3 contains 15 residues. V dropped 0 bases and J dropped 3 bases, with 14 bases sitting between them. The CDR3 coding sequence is TGTGCCTGGAGTGTACCTGCCGGCTGGGACTATGGCTACACCTTC. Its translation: CAWSVPAGWDYGYTF. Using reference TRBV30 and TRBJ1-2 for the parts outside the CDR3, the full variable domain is SQTIHQWPATLVQPVGSPLSLECTVEGTSNPNLYWYRQAAGRGLQLLFYSVGIGQISSEVPQNLSASRPQDRQFILSSKKLLLSDSGFYLCAWSVPAGWDYGYTFGSGTRLTVV.

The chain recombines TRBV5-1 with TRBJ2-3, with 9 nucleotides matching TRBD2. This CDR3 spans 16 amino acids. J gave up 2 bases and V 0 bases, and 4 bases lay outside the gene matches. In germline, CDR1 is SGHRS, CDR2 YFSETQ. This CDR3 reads CASSLGSGGSTDTQYF. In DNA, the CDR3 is TGCGCCAGCAGCTTGGGTAGCGGGGGCTCCACAGATACGCAGTATTTT.